These 27 T cell receptor beta chains were sequenced from one sample in a study of vaccination and CD4 T cells after COVID-19. This sample's treatment: roughly 11-day PBMC culture with coronavirus spike peptide pools or control peptides (ViraFEST assay). Cultured CD4+ T-cell DNA underwent Oncomine TCR Beta short-read sequencing. TCRdb passed the PCR reads through MiXCR, listing each CDR3 protein once. The sample has approximately 10,000 distinct CDR3 sequences, approximately 60% seen once; the top ten hold more than 15%. Their cognate antigens are unknown. The sequencing input was CD4+ T cells from blood, cultured in vitro. The receptors come from a human donor who had recovered from COVID-19.

The table lists this clonotype with a few counts. CDR3 DNA: TGTGCCTGGACCGACAAGGGGGGCGGGGAGACCCAGTACTTC. This encodes CAWTDKGGGETQYF. V and J are TRBV30 and TRBJ2-5; D assignment may be TRBD1 or TRBD2 (6 bases each). CDR3 length: 14 residues. V was trimmed by 4 bases and J by 5 bases, leaving 17 bases between them. CDR1 is GTSNPN and CDR2 is SVGIG in the germline V gene (reference sequence).

V usage is TRBV7-6 and J usage is TRBJ2-1; D gene ambiguous. Germline V CDR1 and CDR2: SGHVS, FNYEAQ. V was pared by 1 base and J by 2 bases, with 3 bases between. This CDR3 is 13 amino acids long. The CDR3 DNA reads TGTGCCAGCAGCTTAGGACCCTACAATGAGCAGTTCTTC. Amino acids: CASSLGPYNEQFF.

The genes are TRBV21-1 and TRBJ2-3; TRBD1, the table's D call, lacks a check against the DNA. TRBV21-1 is given as a pseudogene. CDR3 length equals 17 residues. CDR3 nucleotide sequence: TGTGCCAGCAGCACTCGCCCCGGGGACAGGGTAAGGGATACGCAGTATTTT. Residues: CASSTRPGDRVRDTQYF.

In this sample, this clonotype turned up a few times. This sequence joins TRBV4-1 and TRBJ2-4; TRBD2 is a possible D gene (5 bases). The CDR3 runs to 14 residues. The V and J ends lost 8 bases and 6 bases respectively, with 17 bases between them. The V gene's germline CDR1 is MGHRA and CDR2 YSYEKL. The CDR3: CASGKGDRANIQYF. The DNA for the CDR3 is TGCGCCAGCGGAAAGGGAGATAGGGCAAACATTCAGTACTTC.

The chain joins TRBV4-3 to TRBJ2-7; D assignment may be TRBD1 or TRBD2 (5 bases each). The V end was cut by 1 base, the J end by 0 bases, with 10 bases between. Germline loops: CDR1 LGHNA, CDR2 YSLEER. The CDR3 loop spans 15 amino acids. The CDR3 here is CASSQAKGPSYEQYF. The DNA of the CDR3 is TGCGCCAGCAGCCAAGCCAAGGGACCCTCCTACGAGCAGTACTTC.

The chain couples TRBV6-1 to TRBJ2-1; the D gene is possibly TRBD2 (6 bases). V was cut by 7 bases and J by 0 bases, with 10 bases left in between. CDR1 is MNHNS and CDR2 is SASEGT in the germline V gene. This CDR3 contains 14 residues. DNA for the CDR3: TGTGCCAGCAAAGCGGGCCTCTCCTACAATGAGCAGTTCTTC. It specifies CASKAGLSYNEQFF.

This clonotype was seen a few times. The V call is TRBV20-1, the J call TRBJ1-6, with D perhaps matching TRBD1 (5 bases). V was trimmed by 0 bases and J by 3 bases, leaving 12 bases between them. CDR3 length: 16 residues. Germline loops: CDR1 DFQATT, CDR2 SNEGSKA (reference sequence). The CDR3 protein is CSARDKGSIYNSPLHF. CDR3 DNA sequence: TGCAGTGCTAGAGATAAGGGGAGTATCTATAATTCACCCCTCCACTTT.

The chain recombines TRBV6-2 or TRBV6-3 with TRBJ2-4, with unresolved D. The CDR3 runs 11 residues. Germline-derived CDR1 and CDR2 are MNHEY and SVGEGT. Trimming took 6 bases from V and 6 from J, leaving 6 bases between them. CDR3 DNA sequence: TGTGCCAGCAGCACAGCAAACATTCAGTACTTC. Encoded protein: CASSTANIQYF.

V usage is TRBV6-4 and J usage is TRBJ2-6; D perhaps matches TRBD1 (5 bases). Trimming left V 8 bases short and J 0 bases short, with 17 bases between. Per germline, CDR1 MRHNA and CDR2 SNTAGT. This CDR3 has 17 amino acids. The CDR3 nucleotides are TGTGCCAGCTTCTCGACTGGCAGGGTCTCTGGGGCCAACGTCCTGACTTTC. Translated, it gives CASFSTGRVSGANVLTF.

The CDR3 DNA follows: TGTGCCATCAGTGAGGTCGATTCACCCCTCCACTTT. Protein: CAISEVDSPLHF. The chain employs TRBV10-3 and TRBJ1-6; D not certain. V lost 2 bases and J 8 bases, leaving 4 bases between the germline ends. Germline CDR1 ENHRY, CDR2 SYGVKD. This CDR3 is built from 12 residues.

The chain employs TRBV20-1 and TRBJ1-6; 7 bases are a match to TRBD1. Trimming removed 6 bases from V and 7 bases from J; junction bases left unmatched: 9. CDR1 DFQATT and CDR2 SNEGSKA come from the germline V gene (reference sequence). CDR3 length: 14 amino acids. The CDR3, as DNA: TGCAGTGCCCAACCTGACAGGGTGAATTCACCCCTCCACTTT. Translating it yields CSAQPDRVNSPLHF.

The chain carries TRBV19 and TRBJ2-3; 9 nucleotides line up with TRBD2. Germline loops: CDR1 LNHDA, CDR2 SQIVND (reference sequence). V lost 10 bases and J lost 2; bases outside the gene matches: 13. This CDR3 has 16 amino acids. DNA of the CDR3: TGTGCCACTAGGGGTAGCGGGAGTCGATACACAGATACGCAGTATTTT. Translation gives CATRGSGSRYTDTQYF.

This clonotype was counted only a few times. The rearrangement uses TRBV20-1 and TRBJ2-2; possible D gene TRBD1, 5 bases. The V end was cut by 1 base, the J end by 8 bases, with 14 bases between. Germline V gives CDR1 DFQATT, CDR2 SNEGSKA (reference sequence). This CDR3 has 14 amino acids. The CDR3 DNA follows: TGCAGTGCTAGAGGGGGCTTGGGATTGGGGGAGCTGTTTTTT. Translating it yields CSARGGLGLGELFF.

The chain carries TRBV12-3 or TRBV12-4 and TRBJ1-5; possible D gene TRBD1, 6 bases. The CDR3 length is 14 residues. V was pared by 5 bases and J by 7 bases, with 15 bases between. The CDR3 reads CASSRARGGQPQHF. The CDR3 nucleotides are TGTGCCAGCAGTCGGGCCAGGGGAGGACAGCCCCAGCATTTT.

The chain joins TRBV11-3 to TRBJ1-6, with no clear D. This CDR3 comprises 15 residues. The V gene lost 1 base and the J gene lost 7 bases, with 11 bases spanning the gap. Germline assignment: CDR1 SGHNT and CDR2 YENEEA. The DNA of the CDR3 is TGTGCCAGCAGCTTAGGTGGAGCGGGGAATTCACCCCTCCACTTT. Protein sequence: CASSLGGAGNSPLHF.

The V call is TRBV19, the J call TRBJ1-3; no reliable D call. The CDR3 has 14 residues. Looked up from germline, CDR1 is LNHDA and CDR2 is SQIVND (reference sequence). Trimming pared 3 bases from V and 1 base from J, leaving 7 bases between. The CDR3 loop reads CASSMAQSGNTIYF. CDR3 in DNA: TGTGCCAGTAGTATGGCGCAGTCTGGAAACACCATATATTTT.

In this sample, this clonotype turned up a few times. V is TRBV11-1 and J is TRBJ2-7; D is undetermined. The CDR3 runs to 12 residues. V was pared by 0 bases and J by 5 bases, with 5 bases between. From germline, CDR1 is SGHAT and CDR2 FQDESV (reference sequence). In DNA, the CDR3 is TGTGCCAGCAGCTTAGCGGCGCACGAGCAGTACTTC. Protein sequence: CASSLAAHEQYF.

The V and J genes are TRBV18 and TRBJ2-7, with D maybe TRBD1 (6 bases). The germline gives CDR1 KGHSH, CDR2 LQKENI. The CDR3 covers 16 residues. Between the trimmed V and J ends, which lost 6 bases and 0 bases, there was a span of 18 bases. The CDR3 region has the DNA TGTGCCAGCTCCCGGGGCAGGGGCAGCCCCTCCTACGAGCAGTACTTC. Translation gives CASSRGRGSPSYEQYF.

V is TRBV7-2 and J is TRBJ2-7, with 8 bases fitting TRBD1. Looked up from germline, CDR1 is SGHTA and CDR2 is FQGNSA. V shed 3 bases and J 2 bases; nucleotides not matched to a gene: 21. The CDR3 extends over 20 amino acids. Here the CDR3 DNA reads TGTGCCAGCAGCTTCAGGGGGCCGACAGGGGCGACTGGCTTCACCTACGAGCAGTACTTC. Protein sequence: CASSFRGPTGATGFTYEQYF.

The J gene is TRBJ1-2, the V gene TRBV7-9, with unresolved D. Deletions cut 1 base from V and 5 bases from J, with 8 bases between. Looked up from germline, CDR1 is SEHNR and CDR2 is FQNEAQ (reference sequence). The CDR3 loop spans 13 amino acids. In DNA, the CDR3 is TGTGCCAGCAGCTTAGAGTTGTTTTATGGCTACACCTTC. Translated: CASSLELFYGYTF.

The V and J genes are TRBV6-1 and TRBJ2-1, with 7 positions matching TRBD2. The CDR3 totals 14 residues. The V gene's germline CDR1 is MNHNS and CDR2 SASEGT. After removal of 4 bases from V and 2 bases from J, the junction contained 2 bases not matched to a gene. This chain's CDR3 is CASSGSGAYNEQFF. In DNA, the CDR3 is TGTGCCAGCAGTGGGAGCGGGGCCTACAATGAGCAGTTCTTC.

This clonotype was seen only once. The chain recombines TRBV2 with TRBJ2-1; D possibly corresponds to TRBD2 (6 bases). Germline assignment: CDR1 SNHLY and CDR2 FYNNEI. Trimming removed 7 bases from V and 4 bases from J, with 17 bases in between. CDR3 size: 15 residues. This CDR3 reads CASKKGPGEYNEQFF. In DNA, the CDR3 is TGTGCCAGCAAAAAGGGTCCGGGGGAGTACAATGAGCAGTTCTTC.

This clonotype was observed once. The genes are TRBV28 and TRBJ1-2, with D possibly TRBD1 on 5 matching bases. This CDR3 spans 15 amino acids. Per germline, CDR1 MDHEN and CDR2 SYDVKM. Trimming pared 7 bases from V and 4 bases from J, leaving 19 bases between. In nucleotides, the CDR3 is TGTGCCAGCACCTCCCCGGGACGGATCATCTATGGCTACACCTTC. Protein: CASTSPGRIIYGYTF.

The chain recombines TRBV30 with TRBJ2-7; 9 nucleotides align to TRBD1. J lost 4 bases, V lost 2 bases, and 12 bases had no gene match. The CDR3 has 16 amino acids. Germline values: CDR1 GTSNPN, CDR2 SVGIG (reference sequence). The CDR3 coding sequence is TGTGCCTGGAGTCAAGCCGGGACAGGGAAGGGGTACGAGCAGTACTTC. Encoded protein: CAWSQAGTGKGYEQYF.

V and J are TRBV30 and TRBJ1-5; no firm D call. V lost 2 bases and J 7 bases, leaving 12 bases between the germline ends. The CDR3 length is 13 residues. CDR1 is GTSNPN, CDR2 SVGIG, per germline (reference sequence). CDR3 nucleotide sequence: TGTGCCTGGAGTCGGCAGCAAGACCAGCCCCAGCATTTT. This encodes CAWSRQQDQPQHF.

The rearrangement joins TRBV7-8 to TRBJ1-5; D not resolved. Trimming shortened V by 1 base and J by 4 bases, and 14 bases separated the two germline ends. The CDR3 is made up of 16 amino acids. CDR1 is SGHVS and CDR2 is FQNEAQ in the germline V gene. As DNA, the CDR3 is TGTGCCAGCAGCTTAGGACAAACGACCTGGAATCAGCCCCAGCATTTT. Its protein is CASSLGQTTWNQPQHF.

The genes are TRBV30 and TRBJ1-5; D is uncertain. Trimming took off 2 bases at V and 4 bases at J, with 6 bases between the two ends. The germline V gene encodes CDR1 GTSNPN and CDR2 SVGIG (reference sequence). This CDR3 comprises 12 residues. CDR3 sequence (DNA): TGTGCCTGGAGTAGCAGAAATCAGCCCCAGCATTTT. This sequence encodes CAWSSRNQPQHF.